The present entry profiles one T cell receptor beta chain with its context. What it recognizes is unknown. V trimming: 6 bases; J trimming: 4 bases; junction bases outside the gene matches: 8. The V gene's germline CDR1 is DFQATT and CDR2 SNEGSKA (reference sequence). The CDR3 runs 15 residues. This sample was taken from a study of CD8 T cells in Susac syndrome. When the RNA was reverse transcribed, random hexamers were used with an input of roughly 0.45 to 1 ug. Each CDR3 protein is one row after TCRdb ran MiXCR on the immunoSEQ multiplex PCR reads. The profile covers 210,000 or so distinct CDR3 sequences, with roughly 93% appearing a single time and 0.15% taken by the ten largest. Study conclusions and caveats: No clonal expansion appeared among CD4+ T cells in Susac patients.

The TCR was taken from a human donor with Susac syndrome. The specimen sequenced was CD4+ T cells from PBMCs. The V gene is TRBV20-1, the J gene TRBJ2-2; TRBD2 matches 10 bases. The CDR3 bases are TGCAGTGCGAGATTAGCGGGGGGCACCACCGGGGAGCTGTTTTTT. Its protein product is CSARLAGGTTGELFF.